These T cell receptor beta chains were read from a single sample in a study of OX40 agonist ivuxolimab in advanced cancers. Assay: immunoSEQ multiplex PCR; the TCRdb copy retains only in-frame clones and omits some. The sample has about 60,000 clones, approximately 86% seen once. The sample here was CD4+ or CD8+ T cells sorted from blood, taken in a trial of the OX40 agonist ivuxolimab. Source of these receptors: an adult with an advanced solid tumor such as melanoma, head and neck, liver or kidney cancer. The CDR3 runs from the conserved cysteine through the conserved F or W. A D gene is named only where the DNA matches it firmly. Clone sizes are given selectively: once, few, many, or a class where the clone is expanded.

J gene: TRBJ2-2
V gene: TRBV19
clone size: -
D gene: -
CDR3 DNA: TGTGCCAGTAGTATCTACCCGGGAGAACGCACCGGGGAGCTGTTTTTT
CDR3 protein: CASSIYPGERTGELFF

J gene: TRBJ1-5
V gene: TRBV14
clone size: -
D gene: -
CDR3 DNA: TGTGCCAGCAGCCCCCCCTCCCAGACTACCAATCAGCCCCAGCATTTT
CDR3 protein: CASSPPSQTTNQPQHF

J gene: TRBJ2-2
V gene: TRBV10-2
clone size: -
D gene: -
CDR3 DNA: TGCGCCAGCAGTGCAACGAACACCGGGGAGCTGTTTTTT
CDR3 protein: CASSATNTGELFF

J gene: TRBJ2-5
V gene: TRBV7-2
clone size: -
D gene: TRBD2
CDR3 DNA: TGTGCCAGCAGCTTAAGGGGACTACCAGAGACCCAGTACTTC
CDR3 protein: CASSLRGLPETQYF

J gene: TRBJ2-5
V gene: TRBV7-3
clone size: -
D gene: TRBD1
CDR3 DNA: TGTGCCAGCAGCTCGGGACAGGCGGCGGAGACCCAGTACTTC
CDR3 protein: CASSSGQAAETQYF

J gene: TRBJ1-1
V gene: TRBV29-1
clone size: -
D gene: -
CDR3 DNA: TGCAGCGTTGAAGATTTTCAGGGAAGGACTGAAGCTTTCTTT
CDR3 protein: CSVEDFQGRTEAFF

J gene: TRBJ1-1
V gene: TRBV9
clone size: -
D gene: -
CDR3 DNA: TGTGCCAGCAGCCTTTTATTTGAAGCGAACACTGAAGCTTTCTTT
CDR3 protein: CASSLLFEANTEAFF

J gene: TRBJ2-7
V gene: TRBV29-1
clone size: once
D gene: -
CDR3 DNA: TGCAGCGTTGAAGACCGGGGTGGGTTGGGGCAGTACTTC
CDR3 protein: CSVEDRGGLGQYF

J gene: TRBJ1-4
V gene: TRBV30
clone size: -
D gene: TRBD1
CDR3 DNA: TGTGCCTGGGCCGGGACAGATAATGAAAAACTGTTTTTT
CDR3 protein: CAWAGTDNEKLFF

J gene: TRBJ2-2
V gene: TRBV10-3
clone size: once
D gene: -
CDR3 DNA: TGTGCCATCAGTGAGTCAGGGGGGGTCGGCACCGGGGAGCTGTTTTTT
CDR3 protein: CAISESGGVGTGELFF

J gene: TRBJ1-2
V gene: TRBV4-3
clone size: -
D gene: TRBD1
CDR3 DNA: TGCGCCAGCAGCCTAAACAAACCGGGACAGGGGGGAGGCTACACCTTC
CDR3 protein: CASSLNKPGQGGGYTF

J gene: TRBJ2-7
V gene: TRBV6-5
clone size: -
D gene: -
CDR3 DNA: TGTGCCAGCAGCTTGAATTTATGGACCTACGAGCAGTACTTC
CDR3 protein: CASSLNLWTYEQYF

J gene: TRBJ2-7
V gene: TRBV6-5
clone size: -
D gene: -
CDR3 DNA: TGTGCCAGCAGTTACAGCGCAGTTAAATCCTACGAGCAGTACTTC
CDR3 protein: CASSYSAVKSYEQYF

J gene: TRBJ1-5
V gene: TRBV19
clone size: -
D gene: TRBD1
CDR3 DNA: TGTGCCAGTAGCAGGGGACAGAGCTATCAGCCCCAGCATTTT
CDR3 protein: CASSRGQSYQPQHF

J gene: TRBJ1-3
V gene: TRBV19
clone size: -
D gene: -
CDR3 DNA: TGTGCCAGTAGTATTGGGCAGGTGGCTGGAAACACCATATATTTT
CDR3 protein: CASSIGQVAGNTIYF

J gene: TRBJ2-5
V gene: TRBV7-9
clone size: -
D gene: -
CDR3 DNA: TGTGCCAGCAGCCCCCGACAGAAAGAGACCCAGTACTTC
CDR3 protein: CASSPRQKETQYF

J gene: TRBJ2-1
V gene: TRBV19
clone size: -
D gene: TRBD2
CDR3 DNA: TGTGCCAGTAGTATAGTCAGACTAGCGGGAGGTATGAATGAGCAGTTCTTC
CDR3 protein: CASSIVRLAGGMNEQFF

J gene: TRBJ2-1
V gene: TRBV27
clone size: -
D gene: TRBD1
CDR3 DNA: TGTGCCAGCAGTCACAGGGGGCGCCTTAATGAGCAGTTCTTC
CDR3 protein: CASSHRGRLNEQFF

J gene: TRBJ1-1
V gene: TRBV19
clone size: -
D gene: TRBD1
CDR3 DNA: TGTGCCAGTAGTCCAAGGAGGGACAGGGGAACTGAAGCTTTCTTT
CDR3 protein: CASSPRRDRGTEAFF

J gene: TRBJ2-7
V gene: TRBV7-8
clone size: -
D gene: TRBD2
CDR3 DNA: TGTGCCAGCAGCTTAGTAGGACTAGCGACGTACGAGCAGTACTTC
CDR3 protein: CASSLVGLATYEQYF

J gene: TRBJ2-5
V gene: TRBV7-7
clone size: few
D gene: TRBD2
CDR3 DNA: TGTGCTAGCAGCTTTAGCGGGATTGAGACCCAGTACTTC
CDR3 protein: CASSFSGIETQYF

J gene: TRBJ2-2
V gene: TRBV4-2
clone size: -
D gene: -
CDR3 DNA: TGTGCCAGCAGCCAAGGGAGGTGGGCAAACGTCGGGGAGCTGTTTTTT
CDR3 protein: CASSQGRWANVGELFF

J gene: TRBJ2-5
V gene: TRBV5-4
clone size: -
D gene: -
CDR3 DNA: TGTGCCAGCAGCTTGGGGTCAGGCGAAGGGACCCAGTACTTC
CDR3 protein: CASSLGSGEGTQYF